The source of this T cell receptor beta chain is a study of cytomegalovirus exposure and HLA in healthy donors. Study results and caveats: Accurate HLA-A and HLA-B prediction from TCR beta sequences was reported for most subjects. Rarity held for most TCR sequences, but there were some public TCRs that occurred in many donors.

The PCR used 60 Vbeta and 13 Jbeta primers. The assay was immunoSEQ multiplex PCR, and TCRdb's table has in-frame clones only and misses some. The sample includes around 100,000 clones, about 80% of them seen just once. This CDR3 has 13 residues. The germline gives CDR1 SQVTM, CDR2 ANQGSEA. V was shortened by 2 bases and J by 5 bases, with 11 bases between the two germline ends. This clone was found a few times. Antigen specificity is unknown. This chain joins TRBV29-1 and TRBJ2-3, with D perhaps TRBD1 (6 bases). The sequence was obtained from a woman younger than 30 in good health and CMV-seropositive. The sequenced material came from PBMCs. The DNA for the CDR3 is TGCAGCGTTGAACTGGCCAGGGGAGATACGCAGTATTTT. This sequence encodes CSVELARGDTQYF.